The text below deals with one T cell receptor (beta chain). The antigen is not known. Here the CDR3 omits its conserved ending phenylalanine or tryptophan, so a read error is the likely source. No DNA is shown, since the ends of the CDR3 on it are uncertain; the CDR3 is the one TCRdb lists. This sample stems from a study of tumor and adjacent non-tumor tissue in lung cancer. Study as a whole: Around 4 million productive TCRbeta reads were obtained per sample on average.

General study results and limits: Significantly higher TCR diversity was found in tumor than normal lung.

Three rounds of nested PCR, following a modified ARM-PCR protocol, produced the TCRbeta library. TCRdb re-called the multiplex PCR reads through MiXCR, storing one row per CDR3 protein. The sample records 120,000 to 150,000 distinct CDR3 sequences, approximately 64% being singletons. The CDR3 totals 12 residues, both ends included. The germline CDR1 and CDR2 sequences are SGHNT and YENEEA. This sample's RNA came from whole unsorted tissue. Between August and November 2014, newly diagnosed, chemotherapy-naive lung cancer patients underwent thoracic surgery in China. This TCR was sampled from a man between 60 and 70 years old with small cell lung cancer. The genes are TRBV11-3 and TRBJ2-7. What was sequenced was lung tumor tissue. CDR3 in amino acids: CASSLESREQYL.